The present entry profiles one TCR beta chain with its context. Its antigen remains unknown. This specimen comes from a study of CD4 T cells in relation to SARS-CoV-2 and coronaviruses. Points from the study as a whole: In 55% to 75% of donors, memory CD4+ clonotypes crossrecognized SARS-CoV-2 and at least one common cold coronavirus spike.

Naive and memory CD4+ T cells were separated from cryopreserved PBMCs. V was clipped by 10 bases and J by 0 bases; unmatched bases: 9. The germline CDR1 and CDR2 sequences are ENHRY and SYGVKD. The CDR3 contains 14 residues. Generated by immunoSEQ multiplex PCR, the TCRdb table keeps only in-frame clones and is missing some. The sample yields 25,000 to 35,000 clones, about 76% seen once. The receptor was derived from an adult with COVID-19. Sequenced input: memory CD4+ T cells from PBMCs, cultured in vitro. This chain joins TRBV10-3 and TRBJ2-7; 7 bases align to TRBD1. The CDR3 here is CATQRQGSSYEQYF. CDR3 coding DNA: TGTGCCACTCAACGACAGGGAAGCTCCTACGAGCAGTACTTC.